A single sample gave rise to the 17 T cell receptor beta chains below, sequenced in a study of blood T cell repertoires in COVID-19. Produced via immunoSEQ multiplex PCR; TCRdb's table is partial and in-frame only. The sample lists fewer than 200,000 clones; about 90% were seen once. The sequenced sample consisted of peripheral blood. The receptors stem from a young man with COVID-19, enrolled during active disease.

The V gene is TRBV24-1, the J gene TRBJ2-7; D uncertain. Germline V CDR1 and CDR2: KGHDR, SFDVKD. Trimming pared 3 bases from V and 5 bases from J, leaving 10 bases between. The CDR3 loop spans 13 amino acids. The chain's CDR3 is CATSDAVLHEQYF. CDR3 DNA: TGTGCCACCAGTGATGCGGTTTTGCACGAGCAGTACTTC.

This chain joins TRBV7-3 and TRBJ2-7; the match to TRBD1 covers 7 bases. The trim removed 5 bases at V and 3 bases at J, leaving 4 bases unmatched. From germline, CDR1 is SGHTA and CDR2 FQGTGA. The CDR3 is 13 amino acids. The chain's CDR3 is CASSPDRVYEQYF. DNA for the CDR3: TGTGCCAGCAGCCCCGACAGGGTCTACGAGCAGTACTTC.

V and J are TRBV30 and TRBJ1-2; D is undetermined. Germline V gene data show CDR1 as GTSNPN and CDR2 as SVGIG (reference sequence). This CDR3 region has 13 residues. V was clipped by 4 bases and J by 5 bases, with 14 bases between them. The DNA for the CDR3 is TGTGCCTGGACCCTGGCGGATGTATATGGCTACACCTTC. It yields the protein CAWTLADVYGYTF.

V is TRBV3-1 (or the pseudogene TRBV3-2) and J is TRBJ1-2, with 7 nucleotides matching TRBD1. J lost 4 bases, V lost 1 base, and 9 bases had no gene match. Germline loops: CDR1 LGHDT, CDR2 YNNKEL (reference sequence). The CDR3 sequence is 16 residues long. This CDR3 is CASSQVRTGPFYGYTF. In nucleotides, the CDR3 is TGTGCCAGCAGCCAAGTCCGGACAGGTCCCTTCTATGGCTACACCTTC.

The genes are TRBV4-3 and TRBJ2-7; 10 positions agree with TRBD2. Germline loops: CDR1 LGHNA, CDR2 YSLEER. This CDR3 region has 17 residues. The V segment lost 1 base and the J segment 3 bases; nucleotides outside the gene matches: 9. The CDR3 sequence is CASSQAKAGGPGYEQYF. CDR3 in DNA: TGCGCCAGCAGCCAAGCGAAAGCGGGAGGGCCGGGCTACGAGCAGTACTTC.

V gene TRBV9 combines with J gene TRBJ2-1; TRBD2 aligns across 12 bases. Germline-derived CDR1 and CDR2 are SGDLS and YYNGEE. The CDR3 runs to 14 residues. Losses at the gene ends were 4 bases for V and 7 bases for J; bases not matched to a gene: 3. CDR3 sequence reads: CASSPGLAGNEQFF. DNA of the CDR3: TGTGCCAGCAGCCCCGGACTAGCGGGAAATGAGCAGTTCTTC.

The chain combines TRBV6-5 with TRBJ2-7; 9 positions agree with TRBD2. Germline lookup yields CDR1 MNHEY and CDR2 SVGAGI. V shed 7 bases and J 7 bases; nucleotides not matched to a gene: 8. The CDR3 runs to 13 residues. Here the CDR3 reads CASTPGTSKEQYF. In nucleotides, the CDR3 is TGTGCCAGCACCCCCGGGACTAGCAAGGAGCAGTACTTC.

This clone has only one observation. The chain employs TRBV12-3 or TRBV12-4 and TRBJ2-7; 11 bases map to TRBD1. V dropped 8 bases and J dropped 2; count of bases not matched to a gene: 2. The CDR3 contains 13 residues. CDR3 coding DNA: TGTGCCAGCTGGGGACAGGGGGCCTACGAGCAGTACTTC. Translated, it gives CASWGQGAYEQYF.

The J gene is TRBJ1-2, the V gene TRBV9; 10 bases map to TRBD1. The CDR3 totals 15 residues. The V and J ends lost 4 bases and 8 bases, in that order; junction bases with no gene match: 11. Germline values: CDR1 SGDLS, CDR2 YYNGEE. The CDR3 DNA reads TGTGCCAGCAGCTCGGGACAGGGGATGCAAAGCGGCTACACCTTC. Translation: CASSSGQGMQSGYTF. Together with reference TRBV9 and TRBJ1-2, the CDR3 gives the full variable domain: DSGVTQTPKHLITATGQRVTLRCSPRSGDLSVYWYQQSLDQGLQFLIQYYNGEERAKGNILERFSAQQFPDLHSELNLSSLELGDSALYFCASSSGQGMQSGYTFGSGTRLTVV.

The chain recombines TRBV9 with TRBJ1-6, with TRBD1 matching over 8 bases. CDR3 size: 16 residues. V gave up 4 bases and J gave up 7 bases; unmatched junction bases: 10. CDR1 and CDR2 (germline): SGDLS, YYNGEE. The CDR3 here is CASSPRQGLYNSPLHF. DNA of the CDR3: TGTGCCAGCAGCCCTCGACAGGGGCTTTACAATTCACCCCTCCACTTT. Together with reference TRBV9 and TRBJ1-6, the CDR3 gives the full variable domain: DSGVTQTPKHLITATGQRVTLRCSPRSGDLSVYWYQQSLDQGLQFLIQYYNGEERAKGNILERFSAQQFPDLHSELNLSSLELGDSALYFCASSPRQGLYNSPLHFGNGTRLTVT.

This clone occurred once. The CDR3, as DNA: TGTGCCAGCAGTCTATCAGGGTTCACCAACTATGGCTACACCTTC. Its translation is CASSLSGFTNYGYTF. The chain employs TRBV7-2 and TRBJ1-2; D is possibly TRBD1 (5 bases). V lost 6 bases and J lost 2, with 16 bases in between. Looked up from germline, CDR1 is SGHTA and CDR2 is FQGNSA. The CDR3 covers 15 residues. The variable domain in full, with the rest retrieved from reference TRBV7-2 and TRBJ1-2, is GAGVSQSPSNKVTEKGKDVELRCDPISGHTALYWYRQSLGQGLEFLIYFQGNSAPDKSGLPSDRFSAERTGGSVSTLTIQRTQQEDSAVYLCASSLSGFTNYGYTFGSGTRLTVV.

The chain recombines TRBV9 with TRBJ2-3, with D hard to call. The CDR3 totals 15 residues. V gave up 0 bases and J gave up 0 bases, with 8 bases separating them. CDR1 is SGDLS, CDR2 YYNGEE, per germline. In nucleotides, the CDR3 is TGTGCCAGCAGCGTAGCGGGTTCTAGCACAGATACGCAGTATTTT. As protein: CASSVAGSSTDTQYF.

The chain employs TRBV11-2 and TRBJ2-2; TRBD2 is a possible D gene (5 bases). V was pared by 5 bases and J by 0 bases, with 10 bases between. Germline-derived CDR1 and CDR2 are SGHAT and FQNNGV. The length of the CDR3 is 15 residues. The CDR3 sequence is CASSPAGTNTGELFF. The CDR3 DNA reads as TGTGCCAGCAGCCCCGCCGGGACGAACACCGGGGAGCTGTTTTTT.

The rearrangement uses TRBV14 and TRBJ1-2; D unclear. CDR3 length equals 13 residues. Germline CDR1 and CDR2: SGHDN and FVKESK. V was pared by 2 bases and J by 8 bases, with 12 bases between. CDR3 DNA: TGTGCCAGCAGCCAACTGGCCCCGGGGGGCTACACCTTC. It specifies CASSQLAPGGYTF. The variable domain in full, completed from reference TRBV14 and TRBJ1-2, reads EAGVTQFPSHSVIEKGQTVTLRCDPISGHDNLYWYRRVMGKEIKFLLHFVKESKQDESGMPNNRFLAERTGGTYSTLKVQPAELEDSGVYFCASSQLAPGGYTFGSGTRLTVV.

The CDR3 region is CASRRTGTYEQYF. CDR3 sequence (DNA): TGTGCCAGCAGGCGGACAGGGACCTACGAGCAGTACTTC. J is TRBJ2-7 and V is TRBV12-3 or TRBV12-4; 8 bases are shared with TRBD1. The trim removed 6 bases at V and 2 bases at J, leaving 3 bases unmatched. The CDR3 covers 13 residues.

This chain links TRBV5-1 with TRBJ2-1, with TRBD2 matching over 13 bases. The CDR3 runs 16 residues. From germline, CDR1 is SGHRS and CDR2 YFSETQ. V lost 4 bases to trimming and J lost 6 bases; unmatched junction nucleotides: 7. CDR3 in amino acids: CASSTRLAGGPNEQFF. The CDR3 DNA sequence: TGCGCCAGCAGCACCAGACTAGCGGGAGGCCCCAATGAGCAGTTCTTC.

The chain couples TRBV27 to TRBJ1-3; 7 positions match TRBD1. CDR3 size: 16 residues. The J segment lost 3 bases and the V segment lost 6 bases, leaving 11 bases of the junction unmatched. CDR1 is MNHEY and CDR2 is SMNVEV in the germline V gene (reference sequence). The CDR3, as DNA: TGTGCCAGCAGCCACACTACAGGGGAAGGTGGAAACACCATATATTTT. Its translation is CASSHTTGEGGNTIYF.